This T cell receptor beta chain is from a study of shared clonotypes between healthy human individuals. Study conclusions and caveats: It was observed that 5% to 6.5% of naive CD4 clonotypes were shared across several donors. Larger estimated richness was generally seen in naive subsets than in memory subsets.

Deep-level running was used for the assay. Only in-frame clones appear in the TCRdb table, and some are missing; sequencing was by immunoSEQ multiplex PCR. This sample carries about 2,500,000 clones, about 92% of them seen once, and the ten largest clones take over 0.12%. Points on this clone: The antigen is undetermined.

This CDR3 spans 17 amino acids. V gave up 5 bases and J gave up 7 bases, with 22 bases separating them. In germline, CDR1 is SGHDT, CDR2 YYEEEE. Naive CD45RA+ and memory CD45RA-negative subsets were split from CD4+ cells. The V gene is TRBV5-6, the J gene TRBJ1-6, with D possibly matching TRBD1 (5 bases). This clonotype was sampled from a man aged 18 to 30 in good health. Sequencing was carried out using naive CD4+ T cells sorted from blood. The subset here: CD45RA+ positively selected. CDR3 amino acids: CASSLVGDARENSPLHF. The CDR3 DNA sequence: TGTGCCAGCAGTCTTGTGGGGGACGCGAGGGAAAATTCACCCCTCCACTTT.